The 23 T cell receptor beta chains below were found in one sample sequenced in a study of blood T cell repertoires in COVID-19. TCRdb keeps only in-frame clones here, not all; method: immunoSEQ multiplex PCR. In the table there are over 250,000 clones, 75% to 95% of which are singletons. The sample taken for sequencing was peripheral blood. The receptors derive from a person aged 18-30 years with COVID-19, enrolled during active disease.

The sample holds a few counts of this clone. The rearrangement joins TRBV19 to TRBJ1-5; D is possibly TRBD1 (5 bases). Trimming cost V 2 bases and J 7 bases, with 9 bases left between them. The CDR3 length is 13 residues. Germline CDR1 LNHDA, CDR2 SQIVND (reference sequence). CDR3 residues: CASSIRGRQPQHF. The CDR3 DNA is TGTGCCAGTAGTATAAGGGGCAGACAGCCCCAGCATTTT.

Here the CDR3 DNA reads TGCGCCAGCAGCCTAGCGGGGATGACAAGAGATACGCAGTATTTT. Translated: CASSLAGMTRDTQYF. V is TRBV4-1 and J is TRBJ2-3, with 8 bases lining up with TRBD2. The germline CDR1 and CDR2 sequences are MGHRA and YSYEKL. The CDR3 is 15 residues long. J lost 5 bases, V lost 4 bases, and 8 bases had no gene match.

The V gene is TRBV4-1, the J gene TRBJ2-1; D is possibly TRBD2 (5 bases). The germline V gene encodes CDR1 MGHRA and CDR2 YSYEKL. V lost 1 base and J 7 bases, leaving 5 bases between the germline ends. There are 12 residues in the CDR3. The DNA of the CDR3 is TGCGCCAGCAGCCAAGGAGGGAATGAGCAGTTCTTC. The encoded protein is CASSQGGNEQFF.

The rearrangement links TRBV5-4 to TRBJ2-2, with D perhaps TRBD2 (5 bases). The germline V and J ends were trimmed by 0 bases and 0 bases, with 9 bases remaining between them. The CDR3 has 16 residues. CDR1 and CDR2 (germline): SGHNT, YYREEE (reference sequence). The CDR3 region has the DNA TGTGCCAGCAGCTTGGGTCAAGCGGCGAACACCGGGGAGCTGTTTTTT. Residues: CASSLGQAANTGELFF.

This rearrangement joins TRBV5-1 to TRBJ2-3; TRBD2 matches at 10 bases. The CDR3 consists of 16 residues. Germline V gives CDR1 SGHRS, CDR2 YFSETQ. V was pared by 0 bases and J by 5 bases, with 6 bases of the junction left unmatched. The CDR3 DNA sequence: TGCGCCAGCAGCTTGGGCCTAGCGGGAGTTATAGATACGCAGTATTTT. Protein sequence: CASSLGLAGVIDTQYF.

Points on this clone: Other DNA sequences of this sample code for an identical CDR3. V is TRBV29-1 and J is TRBJ2-5, with TRBD1 matching over 8 bases. Germline V CDR1 and CDR2: SQVTM, ANQGSEA. Trimming cost V 5 bases and J 3 bases; bases outside gene matches: 2. This CDR3 contains 12 residues. The CDR3 coding sequence is TGCAGCGTTCCGGACAGGGAAGAGACCCAGTACTTC. It encodes CSVPDREETQYF.

The V and J genes are TRBV4-1 and TRBJ2-3, with D maybe TRBD1 (5 bases). The V gene lost 0 bases and the J gene lost 3 bases, with 13 bases spanning the gap. The CDR3 length is 16 residues. The germline CDR1 and CDR2 sequences are MGHRA and YSYEKL. CDR3 nucleotides: TGCGCCAGCAGCCAAGATACGTCCAGGGCGACAGATACGCAGTATTTT. Its translation is CASSQDTSRATDTQYF.

The rearrangement uses TRBV9 and TRBJ2-3, with D maybe TRBD1 (5 bases). The CDR3 is made up of 14 amino acids. The germline V and J ends were trimmed by 4 bases and 4 bases, with 13 bases remaining between them. The germline gives CDR1 SGDLS, CDR2 YYNGEE. This CDR3 is CASSPQVRPDTQYF. In DNA form, the CDR3 reads TGTGCCAGCAGCCCACAGGTTCGCCCAGATACGCAGTATTTT.

The rearrangement uses TRBV6-6 and TRBJ1-2; D perhaps matches TRBD1 (5 bases). Germline V CDR1 and CDR2: MNHNY, SVGAGI (reference sequence). This CDR3 is built from 13 residues. The V and J ends lost 2 bases and 4 bases respectively, with 8 bases between them. CDR3 amino acids: CASSYRGRYGYTF. The CDR3 bases are TGTGCCAGCAGTTACAGGGGCCGCTATGGCTACACCTTC.

This clone was seen only a few times. This rearrangement joins TRBV10-1 to TRBJ2-7; 8 nucleotides agree with TRBD1. The CDR3 is made up of 15 amino acids. With 4 bases clipped from V and 2 bases from J, the junction kept 7 bases outside the gene matches. CDR1 is WNHNN, CDR2 SYGVQD, per germline (reference sequence). The CDR3 here is CASSGGQGEPYEQYF. In nucleotides, the CDR3 is TGCGCCAGCAGTGGAGGACAGGGAGAGCCCTACGAGCAGTACTTC.

The J gene is TRBJ2-1, the V gene TRBV6-2 or TRBV6-3; D uncertain. The CDR3 has 12 amino acids. V gave up 3 bases and J gave up 6 bases, with 6 bases separating them. CDR1 MNHEY and CDR2 SVGEGT come from the germline V gene. CDR3 in amino acids: CASSYGPNEQFF. CDR3 nucleotide sequence: TGTGCCAGCAGTTATGGGCCCAATGAGCAGTTCTTC.

The chain links TRBV6-5 to TRBJ2-1; 9 bases map to TRBD2. V lost 7 bases to trimming and J lost 6 bases; unmatched junction nucleotides: 7. Germline assignment: CDR1 MNHEY and CDR2 SVGAGI. The CDR3 is 14 residues long. CDR3 sequence (DNA): TGTGCCAGCAACCTAGCGGGATCCGGCAATGAGCAGTTCTTC. Translating gives CASNLAGSGNEQFF.

V gene TRBV29-1 combines with J gene TRBJ2-1, with TRBD2 matching over 13 bases. Per the germline V gene, CDR1 is SQVTM and CDR2 is ANQGSEA. The trim removed 6 bases at V and 7 bases at J, leaving 12 bases unmatched. The CDR3 totals 16 residues. CDR3 sequence: CSVRGLAGRLENEQFF. DNA for the CDR3: TGCAGCGTCAGGGGACTAGCGGGAAGGCTAGAGAATGAGCAGTTCTTC.

The chain carries TRBV7-9 and TRBJ2-3, with D possibly TRBD1 on 5 matching bases. V was shortened by 8 bases and J by 2 bases, with 11 bases between the two germline ends. The CDR3 contains 13 residues. Germline-derived CDR1 and CDR2 are SEHNR and FQNEAQ (reference sequence). In nucleotides, the CDR3 is TGTGCCAGCCAGGGCACAACCACAGATACGCAGTATTTT. Its protein is CASQGTTTDTQYF.

The rearrangement uses TRBV19 and TRBJ2-2; 12 nucleotides match TRBD2. Germline V gene sequence: CDR1 LNHDA, CDR2 SQIVND (reference sequence). This CDR3 has 14 residues. J was trimmed by 7 bases and V by 6 bases; bases with no gene match: 3. CDR3 region: CASSTSGRSGELFF. The CDR3 DNA reads as TGTGCCAGTAGCACTAGCGGGAGGAGCGGGGAGCTGTTTTTT. Variable domain in full (rest from reference TRBV19 and TRBJ2-2): DGGITQSPKYLFRKEGQNVTLSCEQNLNHDAMYWYRQDPGQGLRLIYYSQIVNDFQKGDIAEGYSVSREKKESFPLTVTSAQKNPTAFYLCASSTSGRSGELFFGEGSRLTVL.

This chain uses TRBV7-9 with TRBJ1-2, with D unclear. CDR1 SEHNR and CDR2 FQNEAQ come from the germline V gene (reference sequence). The CDR3 runs 11 residues. V dropped 3 bases and J dropped 8 bases, with 7 bases sitting between them. The CDR3 region has the DNA TGTGCCAGCAGCTTGGACTCCGGCTACACCTTC. Its translation: CASSLDSGYTF.

This clone was seen a single time. This chain links TRBV27 with TRBJ2-1; possible D gene TRBD1, 6 bases. Germline loops: CDR1 MNHEY, CDR2 SMNVEV (reference sequence). Deletions cut 1 base from V and 3 bases from J, with 7 bases between. The CDR3 loop spans 14 amino acids. The CDR3 region is CASSLLTGYNEQFF. CDR3 in DNA: TGTGCCAGCAGTTTATTGACAGGCTACAATGAGCAGTTCTTC.

Notes on this clone: The same CDR3 is also encoded by other DNA sequences in this sample. The chain recombines TRBV5-1 with TRBJ2-5; 12 bases fit TRBD2. Germline V gene lookup returns CDR1 SGHRS and CDR2 YFSETQ. The ends lost 0 bases at V and 4 bases at J; junction bases unmatched: 1. CDR3 length: 15 residues. This CDR3 is CASSLGLAGVETQYF. CDR3 nucleotide sequence: TGCGCCAGCAGCTTGGGACTAGCGGGAGTAGAGACCCAGTACTTC. The full variable domain, its missing parts supplied by reference TRBV5-1 and TRBJ2-5, is KAGVTQTPRYLIKTRGQQVTLSCSPISGHRSVSWYQQTPGQGLQFLFEYFSETQRNKGNFPGRFSGRQFSNSRSEMNVSTLELGDSALYLCASSLGLAGVETQYFGPGTRLLVL.

The chain recombines TRBV27 with TRBJ2-3; perhaps TRBD1 as D (5 bases). Germline CDR1 and CDR2: MNHEY and SMNVEV (reference sequence). V lost 10 bases to trimming and J lost 0 bases, with 20 bases between them. The CDR3 covers 16 residues. The CDR3 nucleotides read TGTGCCACCCTTCGATCCCGGACAACTAGCACAGATACGCAGTATTTT. Translation gives CATLRSRTTSTDTQYF.

The chain has TRBV5-1 and TRBJ2-7; 9 bases agree with TRBD1. The CDR3 runs 16 residues. V shed 4 bases, J shed 2 bases, and the junction held 10 bases outside the gene matches. The germline CDR1 and CDR2 sequences are SGHRS and YFSETQ. The CDR3 coding sequence is TGCGCCAGCAGCCCAACACCGGGACAGGGTCCCTACGAGCAGTACTTC. Protein product: CASSPTPGQGPYEQYF.

V gene TRBV5-1 combines with J gene TRBJ2-7; D may be TRBD2 (6 bases). The CDR3 is 15 residues long. The germline V gene encodes CDR1 SGHRS and CDR2 YFSETQ. The germline V and J ends were trimmed by 1 base and 2 bases, with 13 bases remaining between them. CDR3: CASSLRGGGTYEQYF. CDR3 nucleotides: TGCGCCAGCAGCTTGCGGGGCGGAGGGACCTACGAGCAGTACTTC.

This chain uses TRBV4-3 with TRBJ2-7, with TRBD1 matching 7 bases. Unmatched junction bases numbered 9, after V lost 1 base and J lost 3 bases. Germline V gene sequence: CDR1 LGHNA, CDR2 YSLEER. CDR3 size: 16 residues. CDR3 DNA sequence: TGCGCCAGCAGCCAAGTCCATGGGTCAGGGGGCTACGAGCAGTACTTC. It specifies CASSQVHGSGGYEQYF.

This chain links TRBV16 with TRBJ1-4; D is uncertain. Per the germline V gene, CDR1 is KGHSY and CDR2 is FQNENV. V was shortened by 4 bases and J by 7 bases, with 7 bases between the two germline ends. CDR3 length: 12 amino acids. CDR3 sequence (DNA): TGTGCCAGCAGCCCAGGAGGTGAAAAACTGTTTTTT. Translation: CASSPGGEKLFF. Drawing the rest from reference TRBV16 and TRBJ1-4, the complete variable domain is GEEVAQTPKHLVRGEGQKAKLYCAPIKGHSYVFWYQQVLKNEFKFLISFQNENVFDETGMPKERFSAKCLPNSPCSLEIQATKLEDSAVYFCASSPGGEKLFFGSGTQLSVL.